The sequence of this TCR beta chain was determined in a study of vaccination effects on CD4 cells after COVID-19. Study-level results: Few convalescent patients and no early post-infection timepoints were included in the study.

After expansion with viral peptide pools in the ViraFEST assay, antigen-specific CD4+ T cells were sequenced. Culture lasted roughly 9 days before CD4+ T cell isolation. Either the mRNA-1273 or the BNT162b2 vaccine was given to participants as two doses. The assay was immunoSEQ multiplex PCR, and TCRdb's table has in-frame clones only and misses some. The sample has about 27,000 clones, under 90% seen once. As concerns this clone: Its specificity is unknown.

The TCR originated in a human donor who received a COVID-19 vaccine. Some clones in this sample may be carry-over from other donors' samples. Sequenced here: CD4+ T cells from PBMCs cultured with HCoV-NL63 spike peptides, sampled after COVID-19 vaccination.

This CDR3 reads CASSHAGTEKNTEAFF. The DNA of the CDR3 is TGCGCCAGCAGCCACGCCGGGACCGAAAAGAACACTGAAGCTTTCTTT. The chain has TRBV4-1 and TRBJ1-1; D is perhaps TRBD1 (5 bases). With 3 bases removed from V and 1 base from J, the gap between germline ends came to 15 bases. The V gene's germline CDR1 is MGHRA and CDR2 YSYEKL. This CDR3 comprises 16 residues.